Each of the 30 T cell receptor beta chains below was sequenced from the same sample in a study of patients and donors after allogeneic stem cell transplantation. A single record per CDR3 protein comes from TCRdb applying MiXCR to the RT-PCR reads. The sample shows about a million distinct CDR3 sequences, more than 15% of them seen only once. Sequenced input: blood, either unsorted or a sorted T cell fraction (not recorded which). The receptor source for this set is a human donor who was either an allogeneic HSCT recipient or a stem cell or donor lymphocyte infusion donor (not recorded which). It is not recorded whose cells these are; they may come from a transplant donor.

This clonotype was recorded a few times. J is TRBJ2-1 and V is TRBV5-1; D is unclear. The CDR3 is 19 residues long. Looked up from germline, CDR1 is SGHRS and CDR2 is YFSETQ. V was cut by 4 bases and J by 1 base, with 24 bases left in between. The CDR3 DNA follows: TGCGCCAGCAGCCTCGTAAAAACCGCAGCCGCCGGGTCCTACAATGAGCAGTTCTTC. Protein sequence: CASSLVKTAAAGSYNEQFF.

CDR3 bases: TGTGCCAGCAGCCTCCGGGACAGGGGGCAGGATGAAGCTTTCTTT. This encodes CASSLRDRGQDEAFF. The rearrangement links TRBV7-2 to TRBJ1-1; 12 nucleotides align to TRBD1. Trimming at V came to 5 bases and at J to 7 bases, leaving 8 bases not matched to a gene. Germline V gene sequence: CDR1 SGHTA, CDR2 FQGNSA. The CDR3 has 15 residues.

This clonotype was observed a few times. V usage is TRBV14 and J usage is TRBJ1-4; the D gene is possibly TRBD1 (5 bases). The CDR3 runs to 14 residues. V lost 2 bases and J 8 bases, leaving 12 bases between the germline ends. Germline lookup yields CDR1 SGHDN and CDR2 FVKESK. The CDR3 here is CASSQKQGREKLFF. DNA for the CDR3: TGTGCCAGCAGCCAAAAGCAGGGTCGGGAAAAACTGTTTTTT.

In this sample, this clonotype turned up a few times. This chain joins TRBV6-1 and TRBJ2-1; D gene unclear. The CDR3 totals 15 residues. Germline-derived CDR1 and CDR2 are MNHNS and SASEGT. Trimming cost V 0 bases and J 9 bases, with 15 bases left between them. The CDR3 loop reads CASSEAYRGLGEQFF. The CDR3 region has the DNA TGTGCCAGCAGTGAAGCATATCGTGGGTTAGGTGAGCAGTTCTTC.

The genes are TRBV6-1 and TRBJ2-7; TRBD1 matches at 10 bases. This CDR3 is built from 15 residues. Germline values: CDR1 MNHNS, CDR2 SASEGT. The J segment lost 4 bases and the V segment lost 4 bases, leaving 7 bases of the junction unmatched. The chain's CDR3 is CASSVGRDRGYEQYF. The CDR3 coding sequence is TGTGCCAGCAGTGTCGGCCGGGACAGGGGTTACGAGCAGTACTTC.

The chain is built from TRBV5-5 and TRBJ1-4, with D perhaps matching TRBD1 (5 bases). Germline V lookup: CDR1 SGHKS, CDR2 YYEKEE (reference sequence). The CDR3 consists of 16 residues. With 4 bases removed from V and 3 bases from J, the gap between germline ends came to 16 bases. CDR3 nucleotide sequence: TGTGCCAGCAGCCCAATGGCGGGACCGCCTAATGAAAAACTGTTTTTT. This sequence encodes CASSPMAGPPNEKLFF.

The CDR3 spells CASSLSQGRDEQYF. DNA for the CDR3: TGCGCCAGCAGCTTGAGTCAGGGACGCGACGAGCAGTACTTC. The genes are TRBV5-1 and TRBJ2-7; D may correspond to TRBD1 or TRBD2 (5 bases each). Per the germline V gene, CDR1 is SGHRS and CDR2 is YFSETQ. V was trimmed by 1 base and J by 5 bases, leaving 13 bases between them. There are 14 residues in the CDR3.

The chain couples TRBV2 to TRBJ2-2, with 7 bases matching TRBD1. Germline CDR1 reads SNHLY; CDR2 reads FYNNEI. This CDR3 spans 15 amino acids. Unmatched junction bases numbered 7, after V lost 4 bases and J lost 5 bases. CDR3 coding DNA: TGTGCCAGCAGTGTTAGACAGGGCGGTACCGGGGAGCTGTTTTTT. The encoded protein is CASSVRQGGTGELFF.

The sample holds many counts of this clonotype. The rearrangement links TRBV12-3 or TRBV12-4 to TRBJ1-3; 9 bases match TRBD1. With V trimmed by 8 bases and J by 2 bases, 7 bases remained unmatched. CDR3 length equals 15 residues. In DNA, the CDR3 is TGTGCCAGCTACAGGGGGCCACGTCCTGGAAACACCATATATTTT. It codes for CASYRGPRPGNTIYF.

The chain is built from TRBV13 and TRBJ2-1, with 7 bases lining up with TRBD2. In germline, CDR1 is PRHDT, CDR2 FYEKMQ (reference sequence). Trimming at V came to 6 bases and at J to 1 base, leaving 9 bases not matched to a gene. The length of the CDR3 is 16 residues. The CDR3 loop reads CASSPWGGPSYNEQFF. DNA of the CDR3: TGTGCCAGCAGTCCCTGGGGAGGGCCATCCTACAATGAGCAGTTCTTC.

The genes are TRBV11-2 and TRBJ2-1; D gene ambiguous. The ends were cut back, 4 bases at V and 7 bases at J, with 17 bases in the middle. Germline loops: CDR1 SGHAT, CDR2 FQNNGV. The CDR3 extends over 15 amino acids. The CDR3 protein is CASSSDRGSWNEQFF. The CDR3 nucleotides read TGTGCCAGCAGCTCCGACCGAGGTTCGTGGAATGAGCAGTTCTTC.

This sequence joins TRBV5-1 and TRBJ1-2; 9 nucleotides align to TRBD1. Germline loops: CDR1 SGHRS, CDR2 YFSETQ. The CDR3 loop spans 13 amino acids. Trimming took 6 bases from V and 5 from J; bases not matched to a gene: 5. In DNA, the CDR3 is TGCGCCAGCACCAAGGACAGGGGTTATGGCTACACCTTC. Its translation: CASTKDRGYGYTF.

This clonotype was detected ten times or more. This chain connects TRBV20-1 to TRBJ2-1, with 10 bases lining up with TRBD2. Trimming took 5 bases from V and 1 from J; bases not matched to a gene: 8. The CDR3 is 16 residues long. Germline V CDR1 and CDR2: DFQATT, SNEGSKA (reference sequence). The CDR3 DNA follows: TGCAGTGCTCGAAAAGCTAGCGGGGGTTCCTACAATGAGCAGTTCTTC. Protein sequence: CSARKASGGSYNEQFF.

This clonotype was counted ten times or more. Relative to the germline gene, one junction end is altered; a read error may explain this. The DNA of the CDR3 is TGTGCCAGCAGTTTAGGCAGGAGCTCCTACGAGCAGTACTTC. Amino acid sequence: CASSLGRSSYEQYF. V gene TRBV7-2 combines with J gene TRBJ2-7, with D unclear. The CDR3 spans 14 residues. The germline V gene has CDR1 SGHTA and CDR2 FQGNSA. The whole variable domain, remainder taken from reference TRBV7-2 and TRBJ2-7, is GAGVSQSPSNKVTEKGKDVELRCDPISGHTALYWYRQSLGQGLEFLIYFQGNSAPDKSGLPSDRFSAERTGGSVSTLTIQRTQQEDSAVYLCASSLGRSSYEQYFGPGTRLTVT.

The V gene is TRBV11-2, the J gene TRBJ2-7; 9 nucleotides agree with TRBD1. The J segment lost 2 bases and the V segment lost 1 base, leaving 6 bases of the junction unmatched. Germline lookup yields CDR1 SGHAT and CDR2 FQNNGV. CDR3 length: 16 amino acids. The chain's CDR3 is CASSLVSGTGTYEQYF. The CDR3 DNA reads TGTGCCAGCAGCTTAGTTTCCGGGACAGGGACCTACGAGCAGTACTTC.

On this clonotype itself: Germline and junction disagree at one end, which may indicate a read error. The chain links TRBV5-6 to TRBJ2-2; 8 bases map to TRBD1. Germline CDR1 is SGHDT and CDR2 is YYEEEE. The length of the CDR3 is 15 residues. The CDR3 sequence is CASSLARGHTRELFF. The CDR3 coding sequence is TGTGCCAGCAGCCTGGCCAGGGGGCACACCAGGGAGCTGTTTTTT.

Turning to this clonotype: The junction does not match germline at one end; this may be a read error. The chain recombines TRBV5-1 with TRBJ2-5; TRBD2 matches 8 bases. Germline loops: CDR1 SGHRS, CDR2 YFSETQ. The CDR3 has 15 residues. CDR3 amino acids: CASSLGGLAKETQYF. CDR3 coding DNA: TGTGCCAGCAGCCTCGGCGGACTAGCAAAAGAGACCCAGTACTTC.

This clonotype occurred a few times. V is TRBV4-3 and J is TRBJ1-6; D gene uncertain. V lost 3 bases and J 7 bases, leaving 13 bases between the germline ends. Looked up from germline, CDR1 is LGHNA and CDR2 is YSLEER. This CDR3 is 15 amino acids long. The DNA for the CDR3 is TGCGCCAGCAGCCACCTCGGACGGTCGAATTCACCCCTCCACTTT. This encodes CASSHLGRSNSPLHF.

This clonotype showed up just a few times. The chain combines TRBV4-1 with TRBJ2-7; D not resolved. V was cut by 0 bases and J by 0 bases, with 12 bases left in between. Germline CDR1 is MGHRA and CDR2 is YSYEKL. The CDR3 extends over 16 amino acids. CDR3 DNA sequence: TGCGCCAGCAGCCAAGATTTGGGCGATTTCTCCTACGAGCAGTACTTC. This encodes CASSQDLGDFSYEQYF.

The chain links TRBV5-1 to TRBJ1-1; D remains ambiguous. The V gene's germline CDR1 is SGHRS and CDR2 YFSETQ. V was pared by 7 bases and J by 4 bases, with 14 bases between. CDR3 length: 13 residues. In DNA form, the CDR3 reads TGCGCCAGCGGACGAACGGCGAGCACTGAAGCTTTCTTT. It encodes CASGRTASTEAFF.

This chain links TRBV9 with TRBJ1-2, with 10 positions matching TRBD1. Looked up from germline, CDR1 is SGDLS and CDR2 is YYNGEE. CDR3 length equals 14 residues. V lost 0 bases to trimming and J lost 7 bases; unmatched junction nucleotides: 3. DNA for the CDR3: TGTGCCAGCAGCGTAGGGGACAGGGGCAGTGGCTACACCTTC. This encodes CASSVGDRGSGYTF.

This clonotype came up a few times. V is TRBV12-3 or TRBV12-4 and J is TRBJ2-7, with 8 bases identical to TRBD1. The V segment lost 3 bases and the J segment 5 bases; nucleotides outside the gene matches: 9. The CDR3 has 15 residues. The CDR3 loop reads CASSFNGQGKDEQYF. The DNA of the CDR3 is TGTGCCAGCAGTTTTAACGGACAGGGTAAGGACGAGCAGTACTTC.

This clonotype was observed a few times. The chain employs TRBV29-1 and TRBJ1-5; D gene uncertain. The CDR3 extends over 8 amino acids. With 8 bases removed from V and 7 bases from J, the gap between germline ends came to 3 bases. Germline V gene lookup returns CDR1 SQVTM and CDR2 ANQGSEA. CDR3 protein: CSSQPQHF. In nucleotides, the CDR3 is TGCAGCTCCCAGCCCCAGCATTTT.

In its sample, this clonotype was seen a few times. J is TRBJ2-2 and V is TRBV7-9; a possible D gene is TRBD2 (6 bases). Looked up from germline, CDR1 is SEHNR and CDR2 is FQNEAQ (reference sequence). The CDR3 is made up of 15 amino acids. Trimming left V 5 bases short and J 2 bases short, with 12 bases between. DNA for the CDR3: TGTGCCAGCAGCCCCTGGCGGGATAACACCGGGGAGCTGTTTTTT. It translates to CASSPWRDNTGELFF.

This sequence joins TRBV5-5 and TRBJ1-3; D not certain. The CDR3 is made up of 12 amino acids. Per the germline V gene, CDR1 is SGHKS and CDR2 is YYEKEE (reference sequence). The germline V and J ends were trimmed by 3 bases and 9 bases, with 10 bases remaining between them. CDR3 in amino acids: CASSYPGGTIYF. The CDR3 coding sequence is TGTGCCAGCAGCTACCCCGGCGGCACCATATATTTT.

This clonotype was seen only a few times. The chain couples TRBV6-1 to TRBJ2-2, with no clear D. V was pared by 2 bases and J by 0 bases, with 13 bases between. The CDR3 runs to 17 residues. Germline loops: CDR1 MNHNS, CDR2 SASEGT. The CDR3 reads CASSELAGFANTGELFF. The DNA of the CDR3 is TGTGCCAGCAGTGAACTGGCCGGGTTCGCGAACACCGGGGAGCTGTTTTTT.

This clonotype appeared a few times. This chain links TRBV24-1 with TRBJ2-7; the match to TRBD2 covers 11 bases. This CDR3 is built from 14 residues. The germline V gene has CDR1 KGHDR and CDR2 SFDVKD. J lost 5 bases, V lost 3 bases, and 2 bases had no gene match. The CDR3 nucleotides read TGTGCCACCAGTGATCCGGGACTAGCGGACGAGCAGTACTTC. Translated, it gives CATSDPGLADEQYF.

CDR3 protein: CATSRDPREQYF. The CDR3 DNA reads as TGTGCCACCAGCAGAGATCCGCGCGAGCAGTACTTC. V is TRBV15 and J is TRBJ2-7; D uncertain. Germline CDR1 is LNHNV and CDR2 is YYDKDF (reference sequence). This CDR3 is 12 amino acids long. Trimming removed 0 bases at V and 6 bases at J, with 6 bases between.

Worth noting for this clonotype: Germline is not matched at one junction end, which may reflect a read error. V is TRBV14 and J is TRBJ2-1; TRBD2 aligns across 8 bases. CDR1 and CDR2 from the germline V gene are SGHDN and FVKESK. This CDR3 is built from 17 residues. In DNA, the CDR3 is TGTGCCAGCAGACAAGCGGGGGCTCCACCCCCGACCAATGAGCAGTTCTTC. Translated, it gives CASRQAGAPPPTNEQFF. Based on the CDR3 plus reference TRBV14 and TRBJ2-1, the full variable domain is EAGVTQFPSHSVIEKGQTVTLRCDPISGHDNLYWYRRVMGKEIKFLLHFVKESKQDESGMPNNRFLAERTGGTYSTLKVQPAELEDSGVYFCASRQAGAPPPTNEQFFGPGTRLTVL.

This clonotype was observed a few times. The chain has TRBV6-1 and TRBJ2-2; D possibly corresponds to TRBD2 (6 bases). Germline loops: CDR1 MNHNS, CDR2 SASEGT. The CDR3 is 15 residues long. Trimming cost V 8 bases and J 5 bases, with 18 bases left between them. Here the CDR3 DNA reads TGTGCCAGCTTGAGGGTACTAGCTGGGACCGGGGAGCTGTTTTTT. It yields the protein CASLRVLAGTGELFF.